This TCR beta chain appears in the sequencing data of a study of metastatic and nonmetastatic thyroid tumors. Study context: Repertoires from malignant and benign thyroid patients were compared across blood and tumor or nodule tissue. Whole-study findings and limits: In both blood and tumor samples, TCR beta diversity was reported significantly higher for malignant than benign nodules.

TCRdb ran MiXCR on the PCR reads. The sample lists about 8,100 clones, 24% occurring once. By share of the sample, this clone is medium-sized. Its specificity is not known. Among the patients, none had received any treatment before thyroid surgery. The CDR3 extends over 12 amino acids. From germline, CDR1 is MDHEN and CDR2 SYDVKM. V was cut by 5 bases and J by 15 bases, with 17 bases left in between. The chain is built from TRBV28 and TRBJ2-1, with D tentatively TRBD1 or TRBD2 (5 bases each). Sequenced material: tumor tissue. The clonotype comes from a female donor with papillary thyroid cancer or a benign thyroid nodule (not recorded which). Some clones in this sample may be carry-over from other donors' samples. The CDR3 coding sequence is TGTGCCAGCAGTGAGGGACCACGGTTGCCGTTCTTC. It specifies CASSEGPRLPFF.